In its sample, the clone carrying this T cell receptor beta chain was seen once. What it binds is unknown. Different DNA sequences within this sample yield the same CDR3. The data were obtained in a study of shared clonotypes between healthy human individuals. Study conclusions and caveats: A generally larger estimated richness was seen in naive subsets than in memory subsets.

Naive CD45RA+ and memory CD45RA-negative subsets were split from CD4+ cells. CDR3 length: 16 amino acids. CDR1 SGHNT and CDR2 YENEEA come from the germline V gene. Trimming took off 1 base at V and 0 bases at J, with 10 bases between the two ends. Clones were read by immunoSEQ multiplex PCR, and TCRdb kept only the in-frame ones, dropping some. The sample shows hundreds of thousands of clones, around three quarters of them seen only once. The sequencing input was memory CD4+ T cells sorted from blood. Subset noted: CD45RA-negative fraction. The TCR originated in a woman aged 30 to 39 in good health. V gene TRBV11-3 combines with J gene TRBJ2-1; no clear D. CDR3 coding DNA: TGTGCCAGCAGCTTAGCTGGCCCGAGCTCCTACAATGAGCAGTTCTTC. Its translation is CASSLAGPSSYNEQFF. The whole variable domain, filled in from reference TRBV11-3 and TRBJ2-1, reads EAGVVQSPRYKIIEKKQPVAFWCNPISGHNTLYWYLQNLGQGPELLIRYENEEAVDDSQLPKDRFSAERLKGVDSTLKIQPAELGDSAVYLCASSLAGPSSYNEQFFGPGTRLTVL.